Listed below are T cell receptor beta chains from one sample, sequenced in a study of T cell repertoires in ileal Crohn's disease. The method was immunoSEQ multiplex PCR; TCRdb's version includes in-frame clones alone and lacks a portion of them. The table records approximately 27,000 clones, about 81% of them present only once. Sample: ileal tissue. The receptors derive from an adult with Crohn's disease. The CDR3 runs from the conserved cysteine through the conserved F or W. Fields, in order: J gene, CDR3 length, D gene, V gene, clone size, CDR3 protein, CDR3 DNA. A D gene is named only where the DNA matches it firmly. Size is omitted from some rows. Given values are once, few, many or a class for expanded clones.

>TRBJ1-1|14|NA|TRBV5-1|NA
CASSTGGGYTEAFF
TGCGCCAGCAGCACCGGAGGCGGGTACACTGAAGCTTTCTTT
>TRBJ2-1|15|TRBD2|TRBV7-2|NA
CASSLKAGTYNEQFF
TGTGCCAGCAGCTTAAAAGCGGGAACCTACAATGAGCAGTTCTTC
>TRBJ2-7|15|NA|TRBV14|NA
CASSRPRGAVSEQYF
TGTGCCAGCAGCCGCCCCAGGGGTGCAGTCTCCGAGCAGTACTTC
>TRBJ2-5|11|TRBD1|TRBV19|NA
CASRTGITQYF
TGTGCCAGTAGGACAGGGATAACCCAGTACTTC
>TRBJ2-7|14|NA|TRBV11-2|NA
CASSPRAGLYEQYF
TGTGCCAGCAGCCCTCGGGCAGGGCTCTACGAGCAGTACTTC
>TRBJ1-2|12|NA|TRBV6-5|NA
CASRAGERGYTF
TGTGCCAGCAGAGCCGGGGAACGGGGCTACACCTTC
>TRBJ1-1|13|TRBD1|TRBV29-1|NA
CSVGDRVNTEAFF
TGCAGCGTGGGGGACAGGGTGAACACTGAAGCTTTCTTT
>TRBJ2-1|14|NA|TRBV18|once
CASSPPLSYNEQFF
TGTGCCAGCTCACCACCCCTATCCTACAATGAGCAGTTCTTC
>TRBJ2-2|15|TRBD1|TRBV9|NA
CASSRDSMVTGELFF
TGTGCCAGCAGTAGGGACAGCATGGTGACCGGGGAGCTGTTTTTT
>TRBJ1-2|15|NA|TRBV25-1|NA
CASSEVGDRDYGYTF
TGTGCCAGCAGTGAAGTAGGGGATCGTGACTATGGCTACACCTTC
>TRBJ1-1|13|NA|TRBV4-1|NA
CASSQDEGTTSFF
TGCGCCAGCAGCCAAGATGAGGGGACAACCTCTTTCTTT
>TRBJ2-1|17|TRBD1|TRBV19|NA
CASSNFERGRGYNEQFF
TGTGCCAGTAGTAATTTTGAGAGGGGGCGAGGATACAATGAGCAGTTCTTC
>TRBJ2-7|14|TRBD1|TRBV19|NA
CASRRGQGAYEQYF
TGTGCCAGTAGGAGGGGACAGGGGGCCTACGAGCAGTACTTC
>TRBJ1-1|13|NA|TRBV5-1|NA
CASRRQANTEAFF
TGCGCCAGCAGAAGACAGGCCAACACTGAAGCTTTCTTT
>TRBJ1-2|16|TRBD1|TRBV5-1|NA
CASSFARGTANYGYTF
TGCGCCAGCAGCTTCGCAAGGGGGACAGCTAACTATGGCTACACCTTC
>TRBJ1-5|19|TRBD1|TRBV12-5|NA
CASAPIWDSSRAGNQPQHF
TGTGCTAGTGCCCCAATTTGGGACAGCTCGCGGGCAGGCAATCAGCCCCAGCATTTT
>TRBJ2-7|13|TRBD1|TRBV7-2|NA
CASRHTGGYEQYF
TGTGCCAGCAGGCACACAGGGGGCTACGAGCAGTACTTC
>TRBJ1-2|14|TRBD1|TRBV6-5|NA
CASSRGQGNYGYTF
TGTGCCAGCAGCCGGGGACAGGGTAACTATGGCTACACCTTC
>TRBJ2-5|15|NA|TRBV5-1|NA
CASSRGEGGGETQYF
TGCGCCAGCAGCCGGGGAGAGGGCGGTGGAGAGACCCAGTACTTC
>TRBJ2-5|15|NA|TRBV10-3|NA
CAIIDGAPGQETQYF
TGTGCCATCATTGATGGGGCCCCGGGCCAAGAGACCCAGTACTTC
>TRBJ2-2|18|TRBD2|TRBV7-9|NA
CASSRTTSGGTNTGELFF
TGTGCCAGCAGCCGTACGACTAGCGGGGGGACGAACACCGGGGAGCTGTTTTTT
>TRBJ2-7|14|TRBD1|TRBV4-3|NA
CASSPTGGSYEQYF
TGCGCCAGCAGCCCAACAGGGGGCTCCTACGAGCAGTACTTC
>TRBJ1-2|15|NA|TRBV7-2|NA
CASSLGGRPNYGYTF
TGTGCCAGCAGCTTAGGAGGGAGGCCCAACTATGGCTACACCTTC
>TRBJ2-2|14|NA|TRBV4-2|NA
CASSPQRNTGELFF
TGTGCCAGCAGCCCCCAGCGGAACACCGGGGAGCTGTTTTTT
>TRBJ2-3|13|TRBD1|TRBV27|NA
CASSSRGRDTQYF
TGTGCCAGCAGTTCCAGGGGGAGAGATACGCAGTATTTT
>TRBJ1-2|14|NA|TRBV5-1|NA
CASTLHPGDGGYTF
TGCGCCAGCACCTTGCACCCAGGGGACGGTGGCTACACCTTC
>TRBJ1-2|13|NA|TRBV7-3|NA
CASSPLSLYGYTF
TGTGCCAGCAGCCCCCTCTCCCTCTATGGCTACACCTTC
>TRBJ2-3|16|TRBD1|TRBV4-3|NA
CASSQNRDRGRDTQYF
TGCGCCAGCAGCCAAAACCGGGACAGGGGGCGAGATACGCAGTATTTT
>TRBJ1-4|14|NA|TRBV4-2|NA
CASSRTATNEKLFF
TGTGCCAGCAGCCGGACAGCAACTAATGAAAAACTGTTTTTT
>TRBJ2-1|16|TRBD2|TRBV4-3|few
CASSQDLGGGAGEQFF
TGCGCCAGCAGCCAAGATCTGGGCGGGGGGGCGGGTGAGCAGTTCTTC
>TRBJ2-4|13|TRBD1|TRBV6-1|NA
CASSGTGINIQYF
TGTGCCAGCTCCGGGACAGGGATAAACATTCAGTACTTC
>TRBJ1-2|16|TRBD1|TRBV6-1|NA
CASSETRQGLMDGYTF
TGTGCCAGCAGTGAAACCCGACAGGGCCTAATGGATGGCTACACCTTC
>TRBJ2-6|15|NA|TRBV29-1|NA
CSAGFTPSGANVLTF
TGCAGCGCGGGGTTTACCCCCTCTGGGGCCAACGTCCTGACTTTC
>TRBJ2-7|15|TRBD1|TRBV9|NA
CASSVAPGQQYEQYF
TGTGCCAGCAGCGTAGCGCCGGGACAGCAATACGAGCAGTACTTC
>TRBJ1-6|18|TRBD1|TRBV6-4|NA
CASSGQGIIGSYNSPLHF
TGTGCCAGCAGTGGACAGGGGATTATTGGATCCTATAATTCACCCCTCCACTTT
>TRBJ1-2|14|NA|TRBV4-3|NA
CASSQELRVDGYTF
TGCGCCAGCAGCCAAGAACTCAGGGTGGATGGCTACACCTTC
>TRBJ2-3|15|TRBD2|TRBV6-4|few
CASSESGGATDTQYF
TGTGCCAGCAGTGAAAGCGGGGGGGCCACAGATACGCAGTATTTT